The rows below give T cell receptor beta chains drawn from one sample of a study. Each CDR3 protein is one row after TCRdb ran MiXCR on the 5' RACE reads. This sample carries about 62,000 distinct CDR3 sequences, just under 30% of them seen once, and the ten largest clones take around 2.5%. Sample: tumor-infiltrating naive CD4+ T cells sorted from the breast tumor. The receptors were sampled from a female donor with breast cancer. CDR3s include the opening cysteine and the closing phenylalanine or tryptophan. The D gene is left open where the match is weak. For some rows the clone size is stated as once, few or many, or as a class when expanded; others skip it.

>TRBJ2-3|medium-sized|TRBD2|TRBV4-1|15
CASSLTGLAGDTQYF
TGCGCCAGCAGCCTGACGGGACTAGCCGGAGATACGCAGTATTTT
>TRBJ1-4|-|-|TRBV5-1|12
CASSLTDEKLFF
TGCGCCAGCAGCTTGACAGATGAAAAACTGTTTTTT
>TRBJ2-5|few|-|TRBV28|13
CASSSGHLETQYF
TGTGCCAGCAGCTCCGGACACTTAGAGACCCAGTACTTC
>TRBJ1-5|-|-|TRBV29-1|12
CSVAGVDQPQHF
TGCAGCGTCGCAGGGGTGGATCAGCCCCAGCATTTT
>TRBJ2-3|-|-|TRBV20-1|14
CSARHQVGTDTQYF
TGCAGTGCTAGACATCAGGTGGGCACAGATACGCAGTATTTT
>TRBJ2-5|-|-|TRBV5-1|14
CASSLTAAQETQYF
TGCGCCAGCAGCTTGACGGCAGCGCAAGAGACCCAGTACTTC
>TRBJ2-3|once|TRBD2|TRBV2|16
CASLIGGAPSTDTQYF
TGTGCCAGCTTAATCGGGGGGGCTCCTAGCACAGATACGCAGTATTTT
>TRBJ2-1|few|TRBD1|TRBV29-1|11
CSGRQGAGQFF
TGCAGCGGCCGACAGGGGGCAGGGCAGTTCTTC
>TRBJ1-1|few|-|TRBV7-3|13
CASSLSTDTEAFF
TGTGCCAGCAGCTTATCCACTGACACTGAAGCTTTCTTT
>TRBJ2-5|-|TRBD1|TRBV9|15
CASSTRTGGDETQYF
TGTGCCAGCAGCACACGGACAGGGGGCGATGAGACCCAGTACTTC
>TRBJ2-7|many|-|TRBV20-1|13
CSARRGGLGEQYF
TGCAGTGCTAGAAGGGGTGGGCTGGGCGAGCAGTACTTC
>TRBJ2-2|-|TRBD1|TRBV7-2|16
CASSLMQGADTGELFF
TGTGCCAGCAGCTTAATGCAGGGGGCGGACACCGGGGAGCTGTTTTTT
>TRBJ2-1|few|-|TRBV20-1|13
CSSRVGWNNEQFF
TGCAGTTCAAGAGTAGGTTGGAACAATGAGCAGTTCTTC
>TRBJ2-1|-|TRBD2|TRBV7-2|16
CASSRGLRKNNDQQFF
TGTGCCAGCAGCCGGGGACTACGGAAGAACAATGACCAGCAGTTCTTC
>TRBJ2-1|few|-|TRBV3-1|12
CASSHDVSEQFF
TGTGCCAGCAGCCATGATGTCAGTGAGCAGTTCTTC
>TRBJ2-5|few|-|TRBV20-1|12
CSARLVQGTQYF
TGCAGTGCTAGACTAGTCCAAGGGACCCAGTACTTC
>TRBJ2-6|many|-|TRBV4-2|18
CASSQVGTSNSGANVLTF
TGTGCCAGCAGCCAAGTCGGGACAAGTAACTCTGGGGCCAACGTCCTGACTTTC
>TRBJ1-1|few|-|TRBV15|13
CATTKDPSTEAFF
TGTGCCACCACAAAGGACCCTTCCACTGAAGCTTTCTTT
>TRBJ2-7|-|TRBD2|TRBV29-1|15
CSVKLAGGSAYEQYF
TGCAGCGTTAAACTAGCGGGAGGATCGGCCTACGAGCAGTACTTC
>TRBJ2-2|-|TRBD1|TRBV6-2/TRBV6-3|16
CASKLSGTGYTGELFF
TGTGCCAGCAAGCTATCCGGGACAGGGTACACCGGGGAGCTGTTTTTT
>TRBJ1-5|-|TRBD1|TRBV12-3/TRBV12-4|14
CASSQTGAFQPQHF
TGTGCCAGCAGCCAGACAGGGGCATTTCAGCCCCAGCATTTT
>TRBJ1-2|few|-|TRBV20-1|14
CSARDVQFNYGYTF
TGCAGTGCTAGAGATGTACAGTTTAACTATGGCTACACCTTC
>TRBJ1-2|-|-|TRBV30|12
CAWNRENYGYTF
TGTGCCTGGAACAGGGAGAACTATGGCTACACCTTC
>TRBJ1-5|-|-|TRBV5-1|13
CASSRLSNQPQHF
TGCGCCAGCAGCCGGCTCAGCAATCAGCCCCAGCATTTT
>TRBJ2-7|-|-|TRBV12-3/TRBV12-4|11
CASSLMGERYF
TGTGCCAGCAGTCTTATGGGGGAGCGGTACTTC
>TRBJ2-7|-|-|TRBV3-1|14
CASSPGMESYEQYF
TGTGCCAGCAGCCCCGGGATGGAATCCTACGAGCAGTACTTC
>TRBJ2-5|-|TRBD2|TRBV6-5|16
CASSYPSGGEEETQYF
TGTGCCAGCAGTTACCCTAGCGGGGGGGAGGAAGAGACCCAGTACTTC
>TRBJ2-3|-|TRBD2|TRBV7-9|16
CASSSLSGRGTDTQYF
TGTGCCAGCAGCTCGCTTAGCGGGAGGGGAACAGATACGCAGTATTTT
>TRBJ2-1|many|-|TRBV10-3|13
CAISESRLSEQFF
TGTGCCATCAGTGAGTCCCGACTTTCGGAGCAGTTCTTC
>TRBJ1-1|-|-|TRBV29-1|13
CSVGGREDTEAFF
TGCAGCGTGGGGGGCAGGGAAGACACTGAAGCTTTCTTT
>TRBJ2-1|medium-sized|-|TRBV2|11
CASSEGREQFF
TGTGCCAGCAGTGAGGGCAGGGAGCAGTTCTTC
>TRBJ2-3|-|-|TRBV7-2|14
CASSAYVVRDTQYF
TGTGCCAGCAGCGCGTACGTCGTAAGAGATACGCAGTATTTT
>TRBJ2-3|-|-|TRBV4-1|15
CASSQDRLAADTQYF
TGCGCCAGCAGCCAAGATAGGCTAGCTGCGGATACGCAGTATTTT
>TRBJ2-1|once|TRBD1|TRBV25-1|16
CASGTVERGAHNEQFF
TGTGCCAGCGGGACAGTGGAGAGGGGAGCTCACAATGAGCAGTTCTTC
>TRBJ2-1|few|-|TRBV29-1|10
CSVGIREQFF
TGCAGCGTTGGAATTCGTGAGCAGTTCTTC
>TRBJ1-2|-|-|TRBV6-5|15
CASSYSGGRVDGYTF
TGTGCCAGCAGTTACTCCGGGGGAAGAGTGGATGGCTACACCTTC
>TRBJ1-2|-|-|TRBV3-1|14
CASSQEGAFYGYTF
TGTGCCAGCAGCCAAGAGGGCGCCTTCTATGGCTACACCTTC
>TRBJ1-4|-|TRBD1|TRBV6-1|15
CASSQIGQDNEKLFF
TGTGCCAGCAGTCAGATCGGACAGGATAATGAAAAACTGTTTTTT
>TRBJ2-3|few|-|TRBV4-3|18
CASSQDRAGQRFADTQYF
TGCGCCAGCAGCCAAGATCGCGCAGGACAGAGGTTTGCAGATACGCAGTATTTT
>TRBJ2-5|few|TRBD2|TRBV7-3|16
CASSPRVAGYGETQYF
TGTGCCAGCAGCCCACGGGTAGCGGGGTACGGGGAGACCCAGTACTTC
>TRBJ1-1|-|TRBD1|TRBV5-5|15
CASTTTTGINTEAFF
TGTGCCAGCACCACCACGACAGGGATCAACACTGAAGCTTTCTTT
>TRBJ2-5|-|TRBD2|TRBV3-1|17
CASSSSLVAGGQETQYF
TGTGCCAGCAGCTCCTCCCTTGTAGCGGGGGGTCAAGAGACCCAGTACTTC